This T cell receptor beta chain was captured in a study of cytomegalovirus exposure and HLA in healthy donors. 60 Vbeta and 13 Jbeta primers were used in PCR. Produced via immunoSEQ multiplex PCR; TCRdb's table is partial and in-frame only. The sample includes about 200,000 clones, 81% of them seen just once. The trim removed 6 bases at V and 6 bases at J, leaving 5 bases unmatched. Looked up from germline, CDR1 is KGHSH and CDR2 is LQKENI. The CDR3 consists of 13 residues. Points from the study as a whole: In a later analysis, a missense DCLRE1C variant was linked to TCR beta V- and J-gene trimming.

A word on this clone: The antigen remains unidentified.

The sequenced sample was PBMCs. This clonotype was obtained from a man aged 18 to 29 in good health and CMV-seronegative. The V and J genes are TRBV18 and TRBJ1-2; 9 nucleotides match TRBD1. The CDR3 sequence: CASSPGQGNGYTF. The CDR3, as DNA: TGTGCCAGCTCTCCGGGACAGGGTAATGGCTACACCTTC.